This T cell receptor beta chain was recovered during a study of naive and memory T cell subsets. Four subsets defined by CD45RA and CD27 were sorted after CD3, CD4, CD8 and live/dead staining. The germline gives CDR1 SQVTM, CDR2 ANQGSEA. V was trimmed by 4 bases and J by 1 base, leaving 12 bases between them. The CDR3 loop spans 14 amino acids. This clonotype has a handful of counts. An equimolar mix of two oligonucleotides served as the beta constant-region primer for TRBC1 and TRBC2. The ligated cDNA underwent four PCR rounds using SP2 and nested alpha and beta constant-region primers. TCRdb re-called the UMI-ligation and nested PCR reads through MiXCR, storing one row per CDR3 protein. The profile covers 140,000 to 150,000 distinct CDR3 sequences, with about 18% appearing a single time and about 0.14% taken by the ten largest.

The rearrangement uses TRBV29-1 and TRBJ2-3; possibly TRBD2 for D (5 bases). Sequenced material: naive CD4+ T cells from blood. The sequence was obtained from a human donor in good health. CDR3 coding DNA: TGCAGCGTTGGAGCGCGGGCCCGCACAGATACGCAGTATTTT. It encodes CSVGARARTDTQYF.